In this sample, the clone carrying this T cell receptor beta chain turned up a few times. The data originate from a study of blood T cell repertoires in COVID-19. At the level of the study: PBMCs, B-cell-depleted T cells, or T cells were the source of the cDNA or gDNA that made up the material.

TCRdb's table, derived via immunoSEQ multiplex PCR, lists solely in-frame clones and lacks some. The data show about 190,000 clones, 75% to 80% seen once. Germline V gene sequence: CDR1 SGDLS, CDR2 YYNGEE. CDR3 size: 15 residues. J lost 7 bases, V lost 3 bases, and 12 bases had no gene match. V gene TRBV9 combines with J gene TRBJ2-7, with 8 bases identical to TRBD2. Sequencing was performed on peripheral blood. This TCR was sampled from a woman aged 65 to 85 with acute or convalescent COVID-19. Here the CDR3 reads CASSAAAAGVGEQYF. The CDR3 DNA is TGTGCCAGCAGCGCTGCTGCAGCGGGAGTCGGTGAGCAGTACTTC.